This TCR beta chain was recorded in a study of identical twins. Broader study findings: Modelling underestimated the level of out-of-frame TCR alpha sharing observed in monozygotic twins. Insertions were fewer in abundant cord blood beta clonotypes, whereas memory repertoires showed none of this pattern. The degree of excess twin sharing was weaker in beta out-of-frame sequences.

TCRdb re-called the 5' RACE reads with MiXCR, one entry per CDR3 protein. The sample records under 250,000 distinct CDR3 sequences, roughly a tenth being singletons. The V and J ends lost 0 bases and 4 bases, in that order; junction bases with no gene match: 2. CDR1 GTSNPN and CDR2 SVGIG come from the germline V gene (reference sequence). The CDR3 spans 14 residues. Note on this clonotype: Antigen: not known.

This rearrangement joins TRBV30 to TRBJ2-2; TRBD2 aligns across 7 bases. The source material was memory (CD45RO+) T cells sorted from blood. The source is a woman aged 18-29 years in good health. CDR3 region: CAWSVRLATGELFF. In nucleotides, the CDR3 is TGTGCCTGGAGTGTAAGACTAGCCACCGGGGAGCTGTTTTTT. Full variable domain (remainder filled in from reference TRBV30 and TRBJ2-2): SQTIHQWPATLVQPVGSPLSLECTVEGTSNPNLYWYRQAAGRGLQLLFYSVGIGQISSEVPQNLSASRPQDRQFILSSKKLLLSDSGFYLCAWSVRLATGELFFGEGSRLTVL.